This T cell receptor (beta chain) was identified during a study of T cell responses to AZD1222 COVID-19 vaccine. Broader study findings: Donors were mostly white British, more females; clonal diversity possibly underestimated. Rises in breadth and depth of Spike-specific TCRs came after two AZD1222 doses. Sampled repertoires all dated from after the peak T cell response.

With respect to this clone: Its antigen is undetermined.

Using immunoSEQ multiplex PCR, the repertoire was profiled, and TCRdb retains in-frame clones only, with some absent. Among approximately 200,000 clones, approximately 94% were seen once, and the ten largest hold more than 0.8%. CDR3 length equals 17 residues. V was trimmed by 2 bases and J by 2 bases, leaving 19 bases between them. Per the germline V gene, CDR1 is SGHNT and CDR2 is YYREEE (reference sequence). Pooling was applied to second doses at about 4 or about 12 weeks. The V and J genes are TRBV5-4 and TRBJ1-2; the D is unclear. The sequence was collected from an adult who received the AZD1222 COVID-19 vaccine. The source was peripheral blood, collected 28 days after the second AZD1222 dose. The DNA for the CDR3 is TGTGCCAGCAGCTTAGTACTGGATAGGGTTTACAACTATGGCTACACCTTC. Translating gives CASSLVLDRVYNYGYTF.